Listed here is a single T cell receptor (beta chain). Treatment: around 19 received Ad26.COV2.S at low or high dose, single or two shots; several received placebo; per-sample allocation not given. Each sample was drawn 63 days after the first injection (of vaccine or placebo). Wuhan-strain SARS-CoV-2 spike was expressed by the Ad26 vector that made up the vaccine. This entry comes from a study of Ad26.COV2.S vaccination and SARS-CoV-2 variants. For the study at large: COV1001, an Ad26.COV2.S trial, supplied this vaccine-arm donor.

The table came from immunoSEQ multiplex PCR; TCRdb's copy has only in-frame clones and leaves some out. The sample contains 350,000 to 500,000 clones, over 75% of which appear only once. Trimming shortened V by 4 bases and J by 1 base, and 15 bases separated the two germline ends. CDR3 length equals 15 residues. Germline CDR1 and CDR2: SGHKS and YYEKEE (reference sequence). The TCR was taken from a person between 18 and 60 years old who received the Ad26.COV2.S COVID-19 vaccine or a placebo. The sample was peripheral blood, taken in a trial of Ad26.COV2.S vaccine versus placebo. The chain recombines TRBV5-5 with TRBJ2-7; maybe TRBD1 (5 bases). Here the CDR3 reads CASSHIWGPSYEQYF. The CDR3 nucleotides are TGTGCCAGCAGCCACATATGGGGCCCATCCTACGAGCAGTACTTC.